The T cell receptor beta chain under discussion was sequenced for a study of T cells expressing NK-cell markers. From its re-call of the 5' RACE reads, TCRdb lists each CDR3 protein once, without DNA. Its listing shows about 150,000 distinct CDR3 sequences. The V gene's germline CDR1 is SGHRS and CDR2 YFSETQ. CDR3 length: 16 residues. Sequenced sample: blood T cells: a sorted CD56 or NKG2C T cell subset, CD4+ or CD8+ T cells, or bulk PBMC T cells (not recorded which). This clonotype was sampled from a woman between 50 and 59 years old in good health. The chain carries TRBV5-1 and TRBJ1-6. CDR3: CASSLEPDYSNSPLHF.